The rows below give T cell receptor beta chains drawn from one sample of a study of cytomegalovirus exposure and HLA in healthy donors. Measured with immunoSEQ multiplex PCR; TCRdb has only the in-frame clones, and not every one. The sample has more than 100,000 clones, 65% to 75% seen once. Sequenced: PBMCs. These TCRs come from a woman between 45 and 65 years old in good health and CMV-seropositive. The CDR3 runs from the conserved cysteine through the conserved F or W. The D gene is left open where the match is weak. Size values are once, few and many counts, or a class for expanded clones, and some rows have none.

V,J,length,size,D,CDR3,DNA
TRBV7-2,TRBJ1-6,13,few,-,CASSSGPNSPLHF,TGTGCCAGCAGCTCGGGTCCAAATTCACCCCTCCACTTT
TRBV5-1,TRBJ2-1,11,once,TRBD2,CASASGNEQFF,TGCGCCAGTGCTAGCGGCAATGAGCAGTTCTTC
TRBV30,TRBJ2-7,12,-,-,CAWKQGSYEQYF,TGTGCCTGGAAGCAGGGGTCCTACGAGCAGTACTTC
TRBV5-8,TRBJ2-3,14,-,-,CASSLEGGTDTQYF,TGTGCCAGCAGCTTGGAGGGGGGCACAGATACGCAGTATTTT
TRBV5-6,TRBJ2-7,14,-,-,CASSLAPAPGEQYF,TGTGCCAGCAGCTTGGCCCCAGCCCCGGGCGAGCAGTACTTC
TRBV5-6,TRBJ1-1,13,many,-,CASSLGTPHEAFF,TGTGCCAGCAGCCTCGGGACACCTCATGAAGCTTTCTTT
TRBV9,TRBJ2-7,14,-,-,CASSFTDRTYEQYF,TGTGCCAGCAGCTTCACCGACAGGACCTACGAGCAGTACTTC
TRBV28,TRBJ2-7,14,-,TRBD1,CASTERQGRYEQYF,TGTGCCAGCACCGAACGACAGGGGAGATACGAGCAGTACTTC
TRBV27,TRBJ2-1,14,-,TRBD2,CASRRGYSYNEQFF,TGTGCCAGCCGGCGGGGGTACTCCTACAATGAGCAGTTCTTC
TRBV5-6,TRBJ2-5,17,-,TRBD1,CASSPLSGTGFSETQYF,TGTGCCAGCAGCCCCCTCTCCGGGACAGGGTTTTCGGAGACCCAGTACTTC
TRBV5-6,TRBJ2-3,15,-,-,CASSPLGGATDTQYF,TGTGCCAGCAGTCCTCTAGGGGGAGCCACAGATACGCAGTATTTT
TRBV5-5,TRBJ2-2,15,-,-,CASSLAIPNTGELFF,TGTGCCAGCAGCTTGGCTATTCCGAACACCGGGGAGCTGTTTTTT
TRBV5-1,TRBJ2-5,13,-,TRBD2,CASSFGGSETQYF,TGCGCCAGCAGCTTCGGGGGGTCTGAGACCCAGTACTTC
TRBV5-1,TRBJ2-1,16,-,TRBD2,CASSLTSGGWKNEQFF,TGCGCCAGCAGCTTGACTAGCGGGGGGTGGAAAAATGAGCAGTTCTTC
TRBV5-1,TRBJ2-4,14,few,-,CASSLQGNKNIQYF,TGCGCCAGCAGCTTACAGGGTAACAAAAACATTCAGTACTTC
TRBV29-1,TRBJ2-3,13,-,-,CSVEDSYTDTQYF,TGCAGCGTTGAGGACTCCTACACAGATACGCAGTATTTT
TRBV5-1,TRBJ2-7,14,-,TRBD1,CASSLGKTGGEQYF,TGCGCCAGCAGCCTTGGGAAGACAGGGGGCGAGCAGTACTTC
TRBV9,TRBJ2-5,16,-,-,CARSVLGSGLQETQYF,TGTGCCCGCAGCGTGCTTGGTAGCGGACTTCAAGAGACCCAGTACTTC
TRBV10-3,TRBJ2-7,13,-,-,CAISRDKPSEQYF,TGTGCCATCAGCCGGGACAAGCCGAGTGAGCAGTACTTC
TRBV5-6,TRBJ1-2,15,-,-,CASSLGGLANYGYTF,TGTGCCAGCAGCTTGGGAGGGTTAGCTAACTATGGCTACACCTTC
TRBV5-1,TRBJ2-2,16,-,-,CASSLAIQGYGGELFF,TGCGCCAGCAGCTTGGCCATCCAGGGGTATGGCGGGGAGCTGTTTTTT
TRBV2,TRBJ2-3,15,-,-,CASSEVGTVTDTQYF,TGTGCCAGCAGTGAAGTCGGGACTGTCACAGATACGCAGTATTTT
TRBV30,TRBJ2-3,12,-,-,CAWNRVGDTQYF,TGTGCCTGGAATAGAGTCGGAGATACGCAGTATTTT
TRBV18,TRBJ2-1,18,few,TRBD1,CASSPRAAGTGGLNEQFF,TGTGCCAGCTCACCACGCGCTGCAGGAACAGGGGGCCTAAATGAGCAGTTCTTC
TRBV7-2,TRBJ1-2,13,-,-,CASSLGWGEGYTF,TGTGCCAGCAGCTTGGGGTGGGGGGAAGGCTACACCTTC
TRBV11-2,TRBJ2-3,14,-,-,CASSSTSWQDTQYF,TGTGCCAGCAGCTCGACTAGTTGGCAAGATACGCAGTATTTT
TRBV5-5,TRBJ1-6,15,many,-,CASSIDPPGGSPLHF,TGTGCCAGCAGCATCGACCCTCCCGGCGGGTCACCCCTCCACTTT
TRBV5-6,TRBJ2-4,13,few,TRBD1,CASSFGTASIQYF,TGTGCCAGCAGCTTTGGGACAGCCTCAATTCAGTACTTC
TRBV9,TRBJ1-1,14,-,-,CASSVVQGHTEAFF,TGTGCCAGCAGCGTAGTACAGGGACACACTGAAGCTTTCTTT
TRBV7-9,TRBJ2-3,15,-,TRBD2,CASSPGGSSGDTQYF,TGTGCCAGCAGCCCGGGGGGTAGCTCGGGAGATACGCAGTATTTT
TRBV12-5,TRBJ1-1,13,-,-,CASGNRVNTEAFF,TGTGCTAGTGGTAACAGAGTGAACACTGAAGCTTTCTTT
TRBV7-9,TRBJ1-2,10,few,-,CASSEGGYTF,TGTGCCAGCAGTGAGGGTGGCTACACCTTC